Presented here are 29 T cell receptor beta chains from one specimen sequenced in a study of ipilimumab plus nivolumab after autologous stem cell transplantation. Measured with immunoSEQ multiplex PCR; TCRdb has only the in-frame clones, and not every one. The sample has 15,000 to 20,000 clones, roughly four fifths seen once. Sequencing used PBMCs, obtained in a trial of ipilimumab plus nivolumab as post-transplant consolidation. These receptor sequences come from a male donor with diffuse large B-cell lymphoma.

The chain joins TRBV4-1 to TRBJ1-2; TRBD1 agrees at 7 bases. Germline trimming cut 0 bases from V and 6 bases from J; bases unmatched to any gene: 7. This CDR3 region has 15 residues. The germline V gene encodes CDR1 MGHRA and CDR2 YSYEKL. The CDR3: CASSQETGVMDGYTF. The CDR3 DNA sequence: TGCGCCAGCAGCCAAGAAACAGGGGTAATGGATGGCTACACCTTC.

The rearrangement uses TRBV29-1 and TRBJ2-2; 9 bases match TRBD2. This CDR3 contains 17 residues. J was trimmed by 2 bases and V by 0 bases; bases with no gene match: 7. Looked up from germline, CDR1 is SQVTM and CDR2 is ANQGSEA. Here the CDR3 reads CSVEDLRLAGNTGELFF. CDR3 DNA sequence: TGCAGCGTTGAAGATCTACGGCTAGCGGGAAACACCGGGGAGCTGTTTTTT.

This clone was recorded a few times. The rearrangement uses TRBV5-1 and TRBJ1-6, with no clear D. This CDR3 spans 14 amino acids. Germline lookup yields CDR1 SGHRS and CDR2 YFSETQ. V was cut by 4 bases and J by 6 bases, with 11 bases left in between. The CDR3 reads CASSQRTANSPLHF. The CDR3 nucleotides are TGCGCCAGCAGCCAGAGGACGGCTAATTCACCCCTCCACTTT. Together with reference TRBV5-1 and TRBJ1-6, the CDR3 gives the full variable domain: KAGVTQTPRYLIKTRGQQVTLSCSPISGHRSVSWYQQTPGQGLQFLFEYFSETQRNKGNFPGRFSGRQFSNSRSEMNVSTLELGDSALYLCASSQRTANSPLHFGNGTRLTVT.

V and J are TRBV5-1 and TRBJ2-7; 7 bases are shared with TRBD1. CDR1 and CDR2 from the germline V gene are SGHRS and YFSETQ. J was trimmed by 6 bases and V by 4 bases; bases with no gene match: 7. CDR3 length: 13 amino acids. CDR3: CASSSGQACEQYF. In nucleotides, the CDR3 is TGCGCCAGCAGCAGCGGACAGGCCTGCGAGCAGTACTTC.

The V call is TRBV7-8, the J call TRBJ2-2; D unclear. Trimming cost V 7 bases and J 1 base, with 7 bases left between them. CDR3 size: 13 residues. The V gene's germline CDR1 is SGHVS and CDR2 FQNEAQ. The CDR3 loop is CASTFLNTGELFF. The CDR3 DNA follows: TGTGCCAGCACCTTCCTGAACACCGGGGAGCTGTTTTTT.

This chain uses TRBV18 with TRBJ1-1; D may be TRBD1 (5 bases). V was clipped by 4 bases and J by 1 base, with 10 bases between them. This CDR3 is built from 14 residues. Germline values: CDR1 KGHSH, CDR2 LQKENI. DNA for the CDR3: TGTGCCAGCTCACTTTCCGGGGGGAACACTGAAGCTTTCTTT. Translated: CASSLSGGNTEAFF.

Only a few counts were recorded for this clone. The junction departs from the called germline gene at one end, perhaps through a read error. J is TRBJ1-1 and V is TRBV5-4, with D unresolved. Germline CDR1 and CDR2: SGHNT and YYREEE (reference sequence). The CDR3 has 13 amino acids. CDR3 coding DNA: TGCGCCAGCAGCCAAGAAGCGGAAACTGAAGCTTTCTTT. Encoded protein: CASSQEAETEAFF.

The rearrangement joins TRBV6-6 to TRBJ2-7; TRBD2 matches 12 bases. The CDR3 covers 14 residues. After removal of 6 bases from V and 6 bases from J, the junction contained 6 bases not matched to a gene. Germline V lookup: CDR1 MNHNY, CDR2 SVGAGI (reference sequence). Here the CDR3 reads CASSRTSGGPEQYF. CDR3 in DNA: TGTGCCAGCAGCCGTACTAGCGGGGGGCCCGAGCAGTACTTC.

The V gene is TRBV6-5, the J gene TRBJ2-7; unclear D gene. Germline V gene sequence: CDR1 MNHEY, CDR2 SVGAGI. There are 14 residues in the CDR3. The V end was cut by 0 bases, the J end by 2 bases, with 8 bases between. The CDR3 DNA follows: TGTGCCAGCAGTTACTCCTTACAAACCTACGAGCAGTACTTC. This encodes CASSYSLQTYEQYF.

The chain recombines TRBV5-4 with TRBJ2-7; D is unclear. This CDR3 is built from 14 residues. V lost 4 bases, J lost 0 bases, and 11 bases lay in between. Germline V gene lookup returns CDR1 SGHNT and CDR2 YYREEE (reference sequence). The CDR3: CASSPAGSSYEQYF. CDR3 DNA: TGTGCCAGCAGCCCAGCAGGCAGCTCCTACGAGCAGTACTTC.

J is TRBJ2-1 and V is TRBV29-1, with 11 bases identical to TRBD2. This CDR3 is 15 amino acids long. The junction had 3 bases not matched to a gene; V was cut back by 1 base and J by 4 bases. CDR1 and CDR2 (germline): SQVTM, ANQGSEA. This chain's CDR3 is CSVEGTSGRYNEQFF. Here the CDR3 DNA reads TGCAGCGTTGAAGGGACTAGCGGGCGGTACAATGAGCAGTTCTTC.

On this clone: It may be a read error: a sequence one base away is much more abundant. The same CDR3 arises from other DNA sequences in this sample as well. This chain's CDR3 is CAWSFGTGSTEAFF. Here the CDR3 DNA reads TGTGCCTGGAGTTTTGGGACAGGGAGTACTGAAGCTTTCTTT. The chain couples TRBV30 to TRBJ1-1; 9 positions match TRBD1. The germline CDR1 and CDR2 sequences are GTSNPN and SVGIG (reference sequence). Trimming cost V 2 bases and J 5 bases; bases outside gene matches: 6. The CDR3 extends over 14 amino acids.

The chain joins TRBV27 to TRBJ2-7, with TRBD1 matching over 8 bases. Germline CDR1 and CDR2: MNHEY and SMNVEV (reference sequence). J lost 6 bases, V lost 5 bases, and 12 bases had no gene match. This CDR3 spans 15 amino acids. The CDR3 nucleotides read TGTGCCAGCAGTGAACTACCGACAGGGGATAGCGAGCAGTACTTC. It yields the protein CASSELPTGDSEQYF.

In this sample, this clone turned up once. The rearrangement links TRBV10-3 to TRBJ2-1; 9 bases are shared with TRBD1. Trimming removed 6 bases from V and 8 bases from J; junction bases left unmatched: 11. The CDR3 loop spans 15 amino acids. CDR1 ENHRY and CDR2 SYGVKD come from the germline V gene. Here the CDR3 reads CAISRGQGFVDEQFF. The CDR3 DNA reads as TGTGCCATCAGCCGGGGACAGGGATTCGTCGATGAGCAGTTCTTC.

As DNA, the CDR3 is TGTGCCAGCAGTTACCGACAGGCAAACTATGGCTACACCTTC. This translates into CASSYRQANYGYTF. This chain joins TRBV6-5 and TRBJ1-2, with D possibly matching TRBD1 (6 bases). The CDR3 length is 14 residues. Trimming removed 2 bases at V and 2 bases at J, with 9 bases between. Germline values: CDR1 MNHEY, CDR2 SVGAGI.

In DNA form, the CDR3 reads TGTGCCAGCAGCTTAGAGGGGACAGCAGACAATGAGCAGTTCTTC. Its translation is CASSLEGTADNEQFF. The rearrangement links TRBV7-2 to TRBJ2-1; TRBD1 aligns across 7 bases. Germline V CDR1 and CDR2: SGHTA, FQGNSA. The trim removed 1 base at V and 5 bases at J, leaving 5 bases unmatched. This CDR3 comprises 15 residues.

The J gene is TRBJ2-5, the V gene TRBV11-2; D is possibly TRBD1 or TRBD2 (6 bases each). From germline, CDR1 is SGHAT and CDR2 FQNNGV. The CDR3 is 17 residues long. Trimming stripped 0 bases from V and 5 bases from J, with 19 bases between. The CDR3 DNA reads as TGTGCCAGCAGCTTAGATCGAAAGGGGGGCCCCTTGGAGACCCAGTACTTC. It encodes CASSLDRKGGPLETQYF.

CDR3 loop: CASSFRDRGRVYGYTF. CDR3 DNA sequence: TGTGCCAGCAGCTTCCGGGACAGGGGGCGAGTCTATGGCTACACCTTC. The rearrangement uses TRBV7-8 and TRBJ1-2; 12 bases align to TRBD1. CDR3 length equals 16 residues. V gave up 3 bases and J gave up 4 bases; unmatched junction bases: 6. Germline assignment: CDR1 SGHVS and CDR2 FQNEAQ.

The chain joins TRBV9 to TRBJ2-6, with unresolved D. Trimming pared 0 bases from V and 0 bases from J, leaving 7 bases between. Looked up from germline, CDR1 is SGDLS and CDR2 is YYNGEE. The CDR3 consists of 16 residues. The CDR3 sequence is CASSVEGLSGANVLTF. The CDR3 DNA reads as TGTGCCAGCAGCGTAGAAGGTCTCTCTGGGGCCAACGTCCTGACTTTC.

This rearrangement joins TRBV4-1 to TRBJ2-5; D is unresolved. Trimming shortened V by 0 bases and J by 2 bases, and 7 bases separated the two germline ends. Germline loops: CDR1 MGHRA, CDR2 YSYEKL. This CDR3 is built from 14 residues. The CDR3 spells CASSQDILQETQYF. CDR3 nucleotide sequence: TGCGCCAGCAGCCAAGACATACTTCAAGAGACCCAGTACTTC.

The CDR3 DNA follows: TGTGCCAGCAGTTATCCGACAGCGAACTATGGCTACACCTTC. Protein: CASSYPTANYGYTF. The chain uses TRBV6-5 and TRBJ1-2; perhaps TRBD1 as D (5 bases). The CDR3 spans 14 residues. Germline CDR1 reads MNHEY; CDR2 reads SVGAGI. Trimming cost V 3 bases and J 2 bases, with 10 bases left between them.

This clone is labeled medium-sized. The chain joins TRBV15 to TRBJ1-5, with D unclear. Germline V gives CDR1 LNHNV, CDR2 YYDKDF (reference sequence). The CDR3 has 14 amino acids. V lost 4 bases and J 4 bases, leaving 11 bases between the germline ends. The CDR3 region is CATSNPGQNQPQHF. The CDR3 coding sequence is TGTGCCACCAGCAACCCGGGTCAAAATCAGCCCCAGCATTTT.

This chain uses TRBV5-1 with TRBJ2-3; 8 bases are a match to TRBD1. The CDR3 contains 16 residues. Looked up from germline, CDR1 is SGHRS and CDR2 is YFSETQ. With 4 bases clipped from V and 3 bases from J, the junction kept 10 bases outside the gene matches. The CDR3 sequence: CASSPPLQGVTDTQYF. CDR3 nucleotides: TGCGCCAGCAGCCCGCCGCTACAGGGGGTGACAGATACGCAGTATTTT.

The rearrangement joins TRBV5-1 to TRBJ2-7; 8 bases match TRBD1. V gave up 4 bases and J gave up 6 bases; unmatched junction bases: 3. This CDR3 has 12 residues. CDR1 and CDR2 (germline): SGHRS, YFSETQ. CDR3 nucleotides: TGCGCCAGCAGCCACGACAGGGGCGAGCAGTACTTC. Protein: CASSHDRGEQYF.

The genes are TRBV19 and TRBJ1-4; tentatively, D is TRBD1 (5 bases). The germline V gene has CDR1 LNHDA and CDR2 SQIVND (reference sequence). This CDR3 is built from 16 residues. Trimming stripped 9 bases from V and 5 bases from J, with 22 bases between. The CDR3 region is CASLNNPGRINEKLFF. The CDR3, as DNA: TGTGCCAGCCTGAACAACCCGGGACGGATAAATGAAAAACTGTTTTTT.

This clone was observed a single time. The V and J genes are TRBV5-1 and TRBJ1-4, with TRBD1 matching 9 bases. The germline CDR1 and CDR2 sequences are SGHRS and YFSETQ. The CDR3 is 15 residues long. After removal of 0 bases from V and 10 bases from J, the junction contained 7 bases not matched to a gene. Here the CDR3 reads CASSLEGQGDGKLFF. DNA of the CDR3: TGCGCCAGCAGCTTGGAGGGACAGGGAGATGGAAAACTGTTTTTT.

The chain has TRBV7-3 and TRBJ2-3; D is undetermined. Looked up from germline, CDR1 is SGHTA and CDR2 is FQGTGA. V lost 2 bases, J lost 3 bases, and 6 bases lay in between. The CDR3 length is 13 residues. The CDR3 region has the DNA TGTGCCAGCAGCTTATCCACAACAGATACGCAGTATTTT. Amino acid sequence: CASSLSTTDTQYF.

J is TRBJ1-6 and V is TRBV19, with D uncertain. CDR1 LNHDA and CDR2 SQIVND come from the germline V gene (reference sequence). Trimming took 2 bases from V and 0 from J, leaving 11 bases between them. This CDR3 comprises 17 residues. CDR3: CASSIRALSSYNSPLHF. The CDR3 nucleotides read TGTGCCAGTAGTATAAGAGCACTCAGCTCCTATAATTCACCCCTCCACTTT.

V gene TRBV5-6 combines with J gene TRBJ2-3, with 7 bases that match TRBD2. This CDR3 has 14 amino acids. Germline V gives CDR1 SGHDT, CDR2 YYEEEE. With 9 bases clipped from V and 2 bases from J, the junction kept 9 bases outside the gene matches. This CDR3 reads CANLTSLYTDTQYF. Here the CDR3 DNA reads TGTGCCAACTTGACTAGCCTCTACACAGATACGCAGTATTTT. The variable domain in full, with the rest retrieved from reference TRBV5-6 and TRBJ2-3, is DAGVTQSPTHLIKTRGQQVTLRCSPKSGHDTVSWYQQALGQGPQFIFQYYEEEERQRGNFPDRFSGHQFPNYSSELNVNALLLGDSALYLCANLTSLYTDTQYFGPGTRLTVL.